This T cell receptor beta chain was sequenced during a study of T-cell memory formation after mild COVID-19. In the study overall: There were largely donor-specific TCR clusters.

TCRdb used MiXCR to reprocess the 5' RACE reads, holding one entry per CDR3 protein. Of roughly 340,000 distinct CDR3 sequences in the sample, more than 20% were seen once. Trimming cost V 6 bases and J 3 bases, with 12 bases left between them. Germline CDR1 and CDR2: SQVTM and ANQGSEA. The CDR3 is 12 residues long. General study findings and limits: CD4+ contracting clones were found mainly in CM and EM, and CD8+ ones in EMRA. Researchers found some responding clones in pre-infection memory, a sign that cross-reactive memory joined.

This clonotype was observed a few times. Its antigen is unidentified. This sequence joins TRBV29-1 and TRBJ2-7; perhaps TRBD2 as D (5 bases). Sequencing was performed on PBMCs or a T cell subset sorted from them (not recorded which). The sequence came from a man aged 18 to 30 who had mild COVID-19 (a few samples of this study predate the infection). Cell type and time point are not known. The DNA for the CDR3 is TGCAGCGTGGGGAGACCGGGCTACGAGCAGTACTTC. This gives the protein CSVGRPGYEQYF.